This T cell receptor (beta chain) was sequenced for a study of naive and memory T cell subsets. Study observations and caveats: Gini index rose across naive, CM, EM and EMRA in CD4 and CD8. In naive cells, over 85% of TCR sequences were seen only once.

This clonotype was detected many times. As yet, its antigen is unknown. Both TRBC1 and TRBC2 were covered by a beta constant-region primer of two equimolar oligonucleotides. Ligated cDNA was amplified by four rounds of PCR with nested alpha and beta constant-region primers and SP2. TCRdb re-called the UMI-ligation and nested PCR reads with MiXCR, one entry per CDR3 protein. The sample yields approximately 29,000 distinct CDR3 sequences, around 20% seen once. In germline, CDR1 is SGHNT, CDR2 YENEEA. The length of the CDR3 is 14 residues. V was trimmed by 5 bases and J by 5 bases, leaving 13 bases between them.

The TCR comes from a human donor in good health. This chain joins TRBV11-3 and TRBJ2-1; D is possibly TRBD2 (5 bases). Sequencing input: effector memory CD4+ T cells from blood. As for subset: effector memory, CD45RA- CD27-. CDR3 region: CASSLRGVNNEQFF. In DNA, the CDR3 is TGTGCCAGCAGCCTCCGGGGAGTGAACAATGAGCAGTTCTTC.